The 24 T cell receptor beta chains presented below share a single source sample, sequenced in a study of blood T cell repertoires in COVID-19. Some clones are missing from TCRdb's copy, which holds only in-frame ones; the method was immunoSEQ multiplex PCR. The sample carries around 170,000 clones, about 86% recorded once. The sequenced sample was peripheral blood. All receptors come from a man aged 45-65 years with active or convalescent COVID-19.

V is TRBV5-1 and J is TRBJ2-7, with 8 nucleotides matching TRBD1. The length of the CDR3 is 13 residues. With V trimmed by 4 bases and J by 4 bases, 4 bases remained unmatched. Per germline, CDR1 SGHRS and CDR2 YFSETQ. CDR3 bases: TGCGCCAGCAGCACCGGACAGGGATACGAGCAGTACTTC. Translating it yields CASSTGQGYEQYF.

The chain links TRBV4-2 to TRBJ2-1, with 11 bases matching TRBD2. V was pared by 2 bases and J by 10 bases, with 7 bases of the junction left unmatched. Germline V lookup: CDR1 LGHNA, CDR2 YNFKEQ. This CDR3 has 15 amino acids. In DNA form, the CDR3 reads TGTGCCAGCAGCCAACCTATAGCGGGAGGGGTGGAGCAGTTCTTC. Its translation: CASSQPIAGGVEQFF.

The V gene is TRBV7-9, the J gene TRBJ2-7, with 10 bases lining up with TRBD1. Germline V gene sequence: CDR1 SEHNR, CDR2 FQNEAQ (reference sequence). The CDR3 sequence is 12 residues long. For the CDR3, the DNA is TGTGCTATCGGGACAGGGGCCTACGAGCAGTACTTC. Protein product: CAIGTGAYEQYF.

This chain connects TRBV7-6 to TRBJ2-1, with 8 bases aligning to TRBD2. This CDR3 is 15 amino acids long. The germline V gene has CDR1 SGHVS and CDR2 FNYEAQ. The trim removed 5 bases at V and 10 bases at J, leaving 13 bases unmatched. CDR3 nucleotides: TGTGCCAGCAGCCAACCACAGCGGGAGCAACCAGAGCAGTTCTTC. Protein product: CASSQPQREQPEQFF.

This clone was picked up one time. Germline and junction disagree at one end, which may indicate a read error. The chain links TRBV5-1 to TRBJ1-1, with 8 bases identical to TRBD1. Germline-derived CDR1 and CDR2 are SGHRS and YFSETQ. The CDR3 loop spans 14 amino acids. This CDR3 reads CASRPTGVKTEAFF. Written as DNA, the CDR3 is TGCGCCAGCAGGCCGACAGGGGTGAAAACTGAAGCTTTCTTT. The whole variable domain, remainder taken from reference TRBV5-1 and TRBJ1-1, is KAGVTQTPRYLIKTRGQQVTLSCSPISGHRSVSWYQQTPGQGLQFLFEYFSETQRNKGNFPGRFSGRQFSNSRSEMNVSTLELGDSALYLCASRPTGVKTEAFFGQGTRLTVV.

This chain uses TRBV28 with TRBJ1-6; the match to TRBD1 covers 7 bases. The V gene's germline CDR1 is MDHEN and CDR2 SYDVKM. The CDR3 is 16 amino acids. V lost 7 bases, J lost 0 bases, and 6 bases stayed unmatched. The CDR3 spells CASIGGLSSYNSPLHF. The CDR3 bases are TGTGCCAGCATAGGGGGCCTCAGCTCCTATAATTCACCCCTCCACTTT.

The chain couples TRBV13 to TRBJ2-1; TRBD1 matches at 12 bases. V shed 5 bases and J 4 bases; nucleotides not matched to a gene: 9. Germline V gives CDR1 PRHDT, CDR2 FYEKMQ (reference sequence). The length of the CDR3 is 17 residues. The CDR3 nucleotides read TGTGCCAGCAGCGGGGACAGGGGGCCAAAACGATACAATGAGCAGTTCTTC. Translating it yields CASSGDRGPKRYNEQFF.

The J gene is TRBJ2-3, the V gene TRBV5-1, with D perhaps matching TRBD1 (6 bases). Trimming pared 3 bases from V and 2 bases from J, leaving 7 bases between. Germline V gives CDR1 SGHRS, CDR2 YFSETQ. The CDR3 contains 13 residues. CDR3 loop: CASSWTATDTQYF. CDR3 nucleotide sequence: TGCGCCAGCAGCTGGACAGCCACAGATACGCAGTATTTT.

The chain links TRBV3-1 (or the pseudogene TRBV3-2) to TRBJ1-2; a possible D gene is TRBD1 (6 bases). Looked up from germline, CDR1 is LGHDT and CDR2 is YNNKEL (reference sequence). This CDR3 region has 12 residues. Deletions cut 4 bases from V and 9 bases from J, with 12 bases between. The CDR3 loop is CASSLRGSSYTF. CDR3 DNA: TGTGCCAGCAGCCTCAGGGGCTCGAGCTACACCTTC.

The rearrangement links TRBV3-1 (or the pseudogene TRBV3-2) to TRBJ1-1; D gene ambiguous. Germline CDR1 reads LGHDT; CDR2 reads YNNKEL (reference sequence). This CDR3 has 14 amino acids. The ends were cut back, 2 bases at V and 1 base at J, with 8 bases in the middle. The CDR3 sequence: CASSQKRGNTEAFF. The CDR3 DNA reads as TGTGCCAGCAGCCAAAAAAGAGGGAACACTGAAGCTTTCTTT.

The chain combines TRBV3-1 (or the pseudogene TRBV3-2) with TRBJ2-3, with D possibly TRBD1 on 5 matching bases. Trimming stripped 1 base from V and 0 bases from J, with 14 bases between. The CDR3 loop spans 17 amino acids. In germline, CDR1 is LGHDT, CDR2 YNNKEL (reference sequence). The CDR3 DNA reads TGTGCCAGCAGCCAAGCCGCCGGTGGGGCTAGCACAGATACGCAGTATTTT. It codes for CASSQAAGGASTDTQYF.

The chain couples TRBV3-1 (or the pseudogene TRBV3-2) to TRBJ2-4; 9 positions agree with TRBD1. The CDR3 contains 13 residues. J lost 6 bases, V lost 3 bases, and 0 bases had no gene match. Germline values: CDR1 LGHDT, CDR2 YNNKEL (reference sequence). The CDR3 DNA follows: TGTGCCAGCAGCCAGGGACAGGGAAACATTCAGTACTTC. Protein: CASSQGQGNIQYF.

The CDR3 reads CSASGPRGLLAGGPSYEQYF. In DNA, the CDR3 is TGCAGTGCTAGTGGACCTAGGGGCCTACTAGCGGGAGGGCCATCCTACGAGCAGTACTTC. The rearrangement uses TRBV20-1 and TRBJ2-7; 13 nucleotides match TRBD2. The germline gives CDR1 DFQATT, CDR2 SNEGSKA (reference sequence). V lost 3 bases and J lost 1; bases outside the gene matches: 18. The CDR3 loop spans 20 amino acids.

This chain connects TRBV19 to TRBJ2-3, with a tentative D call TRBD1 (8 bases). The CDR3 is made up of 14 amino acids. Looked up from germline, CDR1 is LNHDA and CDR2 is SQIVND (reference sequence). With 7 bases removed from V and 6 bases from J, the gap between germline ends came to 17 bases. The CDR3 loop is CASTLTGGGDTQYF. As DNA, the CDR3 is TGTGCCAGTACCCTAACAGGGGGAGGGGATACGCAGTATTTT.

The rearrangement links TRBV9 to TRBJ2-1, with 11 bases aligning to TRBD2. Germline V gene data show CDR1 as SGDLS and CDR2 as YYNGEE. The CDR3 covers 16 residues. Trimming at V came to 4 bases and at J to 3 bases, leaving 6 bases not matched to a gene. For the CDR3, the DNA is TGTGCCAGCAGCCCTTCCGGGACTAGCGGCTACAATGAGCAGTTCTTC. Residues: CASSPSGTSGYNEQFF.

The rearrangement joins TRBV6-1 to TRBJ1-3; D might be TRBD1 (6 bases). Germline assignment: CDR1 MNHNS and CDR2 SASEGT. Deletions cut 2 bases from V and 2 bases from J, with 10 bases between. The CDR3 consists of 15 residues. As DNA, the CDR3 is TGTGCCAGCAGTGAACAACAGGGACCTGGAAACACCATATATTTT. Translation: CASSEQQGPGNTIYF.

This chain links TRBV10-3 with TRBJ2-1; D is perhaps TRBD2 (6 bases). Trimming stripped 7 bases from V and 6 bases from J, with 10 bases between. Germline lookup yields CDR1 ENHRY and CDR2 SYGVKD. The CDR3 extends over 12 amino acids. CDR3 bases: TGTGCCATCATGGGGGGAAGCAATGAGCAGTTCTTC. Translation: CAIMGGSNEQFF.

A single count supports this clone. The gene calls are TRBV2 and TRBJ2-5, with 15 bases lining up with TRBD2. With 6 bases clipped from V and 2 bases from J, the junction kept 7 bases outside the gene matches. Germline values: CDR1 SNHLY, CDR2 FYNNEI. The CDR3 covers 17 residues. The DNA of the CDR3 is TGTGCCAGCAGCGCAGGGACTAGCGGGGGGTTTCAAGAGACCCAGTACTTC. Translation gives CASSAGTSGGFQETQYF.

The rearrangement links TRBV18 to TRBJ1-1, with D possibly TRBD1 on 5 matching bases. The CDR3 runs 17 residues. Germline CDR1 is KGHSH and CDR2 is LQKENI. V shed 3 bases and J shed 1 base, with 18 bases lying between them. The CDR3: CASSPFSPTAGNTEAFF. The CDR3 region has the DNA TGTGCCAGCTCACCGTTCTCACCGACAGCGGGGAACACTGAAGCTTTCTTT.

The chain uses TRBV4-1 and TRBJ2-5; 8 bases line up with TRBD2. This CDR3 region has 16 residues. Germline trimming cut 0 bases from V and 5 bases from J; bases unmatched to any gene: 8. The germline V gene encodes CDR1 MGHRA and CDR2 YSYEKL. This CDR3 is CASSQDASGSWETQYF. The CDR3 bases are TGCGCCAGCAGCCAAGACGCCAGCGGGAGTTGGGAGACCCAGTACTTC.

The gene calls are TRBV28 and TRBJ1-2; D gene ambiguous. This CDR3 is built from 13 residues. Germline assignment: CDR1 MDHEN and CDR2 SYDVKM. V lost 5 bases and J 2 bases, leaving 9 bases between the germline ends. The CDR3 nucleotides are TGTGCCAGCAGTCCCCCGCAGAACTATGGCTACACCTTC. This encodes CASSPPQNYGYTF.

The J gene is TRBJ2-5, the V gene TRBV5-6; perhaps TRBD1 as D (6 bases). The CDR3 consists of 11 residues. V gave up 2 bases and J gave up 8 bases, with 7 bases separating them. Germline values: CDR1 SGHDT, CDR2 YYEEEE. The CDR3 sequence: CASSLQGTQYF. Written as DNA, the CDR3 is TGTGCCAGCAGCTTACAGGGTACCCAGTACTTC.

The CDR3 loop reads CASSRDRAFYGYTF. The CDR3 DNA reads as TGTGCCAGCAGCCGGGACAGGGCCTTCTATGGCTACACCTTC. This rearrangement joins TRBV6-5 to TRBJ1-2; 9 positions agree with TRBD1. This CDR3 has 14 residues. The ends lost 6 bases at V and 4 bases at J; junction bases unmatched: 6. CDR1 MNHEY and CDR2 SVGAGI come from the germline V gene.

The chain uses TRBV30 and TRBJ1-5, with TRBD1 matching 9 bases. Germline V gene sequence: CDR1 GTSNPN, CDR2 SVGIG (reference sequence). The trim removed 2 bases at V and 6 bases at J, leaving 5 bases unmatched. The CDR3 totals 14 residues. CDR3 loop: CAWSRTGDGQPQHF. The CDR3 DNA sequence: TGTGCCTGGAGTAGGACAGGGGACGGTCAGCCCCAGCATTTT.